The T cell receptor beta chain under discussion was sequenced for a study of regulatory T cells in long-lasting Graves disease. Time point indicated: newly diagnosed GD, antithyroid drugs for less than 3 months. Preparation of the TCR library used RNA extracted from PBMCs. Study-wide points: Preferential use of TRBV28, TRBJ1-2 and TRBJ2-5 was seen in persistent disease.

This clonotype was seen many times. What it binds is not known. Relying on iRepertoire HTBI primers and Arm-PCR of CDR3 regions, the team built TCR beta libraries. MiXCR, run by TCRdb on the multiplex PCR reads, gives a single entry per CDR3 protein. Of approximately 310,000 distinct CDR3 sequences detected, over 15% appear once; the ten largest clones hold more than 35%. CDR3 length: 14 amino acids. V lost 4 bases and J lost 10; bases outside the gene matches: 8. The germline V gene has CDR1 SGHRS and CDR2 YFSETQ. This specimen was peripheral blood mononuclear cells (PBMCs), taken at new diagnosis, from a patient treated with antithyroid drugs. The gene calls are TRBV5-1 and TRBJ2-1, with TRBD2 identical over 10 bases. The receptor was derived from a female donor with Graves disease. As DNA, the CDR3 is TGCGCCAGCAGCCTGGGACTAGCGAGAAGAGAGCAGTTCTTC. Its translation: CASSLGLARREQFF.